This paragraph reports one T cell receptor beta chain. Random hexamers were used to reverse transcribe the RNA input (0.5 to 1 ug). TCRdb processed the immunoSEQ multiplex PCR reads anew with MiXCR; each CDR3 protein has one entry. The profile shows 150,000 to 190,000 distinct CDR3 sequences, 85% to 95% of them singletons. With 5 bases removed from V and 2 bases from J, the gap between germline ends came to 12 bases. The CDR3 loop spans 13 amino acids. Germline loops: CDR1 DFQATT, CDR2 SNEGSKA (reference sequence). The entry originates in a study of CD8 T cells in Susac syndrome. The sequencing input was CD8+ T cells from PBMCs. The receptor was derived from a human donor with multiple sclerosis. The gene calls are TRBV20-1 and TRBJ1-2; D might be TRBD1 (6 bases). The CDR3 DNA is TGCAGTGCTGCAGGGGTGGAAAACTATGGCTACACCTTC. As protein: CSAAGVENYGYTF.